These T cell receptor beta chains were read from a single sample in a study of blood T cell repertoires in COVID-19. Generated by immunoSEQ multiplex PCR, the TCRdb table keeps only in-frame clones and is missing some. The sample lists approximately 150,000 clones, over 80% occurring once. The source material was peripheral blood. Source of these receptors: a woman between 50 and 59 years old with acute or convalescent COVID-19. Each CDR3 is given with its conserved first and last residue. D genes are given only for firm matches. The size of a clone is reported for some rows only, either as once, few or many, or as a class for expanded clones.

j_call clone_size d_call cdr3_length v_call cdr3_nt cdr3_aa
TRBJ2-7 NA TRBD1 14 TRBV10-3 TGTGCCATCAGACCTGGGGACAGCTCCTACGAGCAGTACTTC CAIRPGDSSYEQYF
TRBJ1-1 NA TRBD1 13 TRBV29-1 TGCAGCGTTGAGAGGACAGGGGGGGGTGAAGCTTTCTTT CSVERTGGGEAFF
TRBJ1-1 few NA 13 TRBV24-1 TGTGCCACCATAGGACAGTCTAACACTGAAGCTTTCTTT CATIGQSNTEAFF
TRBJ2-4 NA NA 13 TRBV6-5 TGTGCCAGCAGTTACGGCTCGACAGGAGTTCAGTACTTC CASSYGSTGVQYF
TRBJ2-1 once NA 15 TRBV6-6 TGTGCCAGCACCCCACATCGGAGCTCCTACAATGAGCAGTTCTTC CASTPHRSSYNEQFF
TRBJ2-7 NA NA 12 TRBV30 TGTGCCCCCCCCCTCTTTTCCTACGAGCAGTACTTC CAPPLFSYEQYF
TRBJ1-2 NA NA 18 TRBV30 TGTGCCTGGACGGCTAACGTATTTTTCGGGGGTCCTAACTATGGCTACACCTTC CAWTANVFFGGPNYGYTF
TRBJ1-2 NA NA 14 TRBV5-1 TGCGCCAGCAGCTTGGTTCCCAGAAACTATGGCTACACCTTC CASSLVPRNYGYTF
TRBJ2-7 NA NA 14 TRBV27 TGTGCCAGCAGTTCCAACCGGGTCTCCTACGAGCAGTACTTC CASSSNRVSYEQYF
TRBJ1-3 NA NA 14 TRBV6-5 TGTGCCAGCAGACGGGGTTTTTCTGGAAACACCATATATTTT CASRRGFSGNTIYF
TRBJ2-1 NA TRBD1 15 TRBV24-1 TGTGCCACCACCCCCGGGACAGGTTTATACAATGAGCAGTTCTTC CATTPGTGLYNEQFF
TRBJ1-1 NA NA 13 TRBV3-1/TRBV3-2 TGTGCCAGCAGCCAAGATCTGATACAGGGTGCTTTCTTT CASSQDLIQGAFF
TRBJ2-3 NA TRBD2 16 TRBV30 TGTGCCTGGAGTGTGGGGACTAGCGGGTACACAGATACGCAGTATTTT CAWSVGTSGYTDTQYF
TRBJ2-3 NA TRBD2 17 TRBV2 TGTGCCAGCTCAGGACTAGCGGGAGAGAGCGGGCCAGATACGCAGTATTTT CASSGLAGESGPDTQYF
TRBJ1-1 NA NA 15 TRBV11-2 TGTGCCAGCAGCTTAGATCGGGGGGTGAATACTGAAGCTTTCTTT CASSLDRGVNTEAFF
TRBJ1-1 NA TRBD1 16 TRBV25-1 TGTGCCAGCAGTGACTTAAGGACAGGTCGAGGTGCTGAAGCTTTCTTT CASSDLRTGRGAEAFF
TRBJ1-1 NA NA 10 TRBV3-1/TRBV3-2 TGTGCCAGCAGCCAATCGGGGGCTTTCTTT CASSQSGAFF
TRBJ1-2 NA TRBD1 14 TRBV6-6 TGTGCCAGCAGTTACGACGGACAGGGGAGGGGCTACACCTTC CASSYDGQGRGYTF
TRBJ1-1 NA NA 14 TRBV19 TGTGCCAGTAGTATCTTAGGGGCGAACACTGAAGCTTTCTTT CASSILGANTEAFF
TRBJ1-1 NA NA 13 TRBV5-4 TGTGCCAGCAGTCACAGGGTATCAACTGAAGCTTTCTTT CASSHRVSTEAFF
TRBJ2-2 NA NA 16 TRBV19 TGTGCCGCAGGGGATACCCGGTTACAAAACACCGGGGAGCTGTTTTTT CAAGDTRLQNTGELFF
TRBJ2-7 NA TRBD1 14 TRBV2 TGTGCCAGCGGCGGACAGGGGCCTTCCTACGAGCAGTACTTC CASGGQGPSYEQYF
TRBJ1-1 few NA 15 TRBV11-2 TGTGCCAGCAGCCCTCGGGGACACCTGAACACTGAAGCTTTCTTT CASSPRGHLNTEAFF
TRBJ2-1 NA NA 18 TRBV10-3 TGTGCCATCAGTGCATCATCGGACAGCCTCCTCGACTACAATGAGCAGTTCTTC CAISASSDSLLDYNEQFF
TRBJ1-1 NA NA 14 TRBV12-5 TGTGCTAGTGGTTTGACGCTAGCTAACATGGTACCTTTCTTT CASGLTLANMVPFF
TRBJ1-5 once TRBD1 14 TRBV6-5 TGTGCCAGCAGCGGGGGACAGGGCAATCAGCCCCAGCATTTT CASSGGQGNQPQHF
TRBJ2-7 few TRBD1 15 TRBV18 TGTGCCAGCTCACCGGGGACAGGGAACTCCTACGAGCAGTACTTC CASSPGTGNSYEQYF
TRBJ1-4 few NA 14 TRBV29-1 TGCAGCGCGAGATCCCTGGGAGCGAATGAAAAACTGTTTTTT CSARSLGANEKLFF
TRBJ1-2 NA NA 14 TRBV6-6 TGTGCCAGCAGTTACGACAGAATCAACTATGGCTACACCTTC CASSYDRINYGYTF
TRBJ1-2 NA TRBD1 13 TRBV6-5 TGTGCCAGCAGGCCGACAGGGGCCTATGGCTACACCTTC CASRPTGAYGYTF
TRBJ2-7 NA NA 14 TRBV10-1 TGCGCCAGCAGTGAGACAGGGAATCCCTACGAGCAGTACTTC CASSETGNPYEQYF
TRBJ2-7 NA NA 16 TRBV6-4 TGTGCCAGCAAGGTCTGCTGCGGCGCTACCGGCTACGAGCAGTACTTC CASKVCCGATGYEQYF
TRBJ2-5 NA NA 15 TRBV7-3 TGTGCCAGCAGCTTAATGTTCGGTAGACAAGAGACCCAGTACTTC CASSLMFGRQETQYF
TRBJ1-1 NA NA 14 TRBV6-4 TGTGCCAGCAGGGAGGCCACAACGAACACTGAAGCTTTCTTT CASREATTNTEAFF
TRBJ2-4 few TRBD2 13 TRBV9 TGTGCCAGCGACGGGGGGGCTGGAAACATTCAGTACTTC CASDGGAGNIQYF
TRBJ2-5 NA TRBD1 14 TRBV15 TGTGCCACCAGCAAAACAGGGGTCCAAGAGACCCAGTACTTC CATSKTGVQETQYF
TRBJ2-6 NA TRBD2 18 TRBV19 TGTGCCAGTAGTCGGACTAGCGGGATAGCCTCTGGGGCCAACGTCCTGACTTTC CASSRTSGIASGANVLTF
TRBJ1-2 NA NA 15 TRBV10-3 TGTGCCATCACCCCAGTGGCAGGAGGGGACTATGGCTACACCTTC CAITPVAGGDYGYTF
TRBJ1-2 NA TRBD1 14 TRBV30 TGTGCCTGGAGCCCGGACAGGGGTAACTATGGCTACACCTTC CAWSPDRGNYGYTF
TRBJ1-2 NA NA 15 TRBV4-1 TGCGCCAGCAGCCAAGATATTCTGACTTTCTATGGCTACACCTTC CASSQDILTFYGYTF
TRBJ2-3 once NA 13 TRBV10-1 TGCGCCAGCGGAGACAGGAACACAGATACGCAGTATTTT CASGDRNTDTQYF
TRBJ1-2 NA TRBD1 14 TRBV3-1/TRBV3-2 TGTGCCAGCAGCCAAGTGACAGGGAACTATGGCTACACCTTC CASSQVTGNYGYTF
TRBJ2-7 NA TRBD1 14 TRBV29-1 TGCAGCGCTACCCCCGGGACAGGCTCCTACGAGCAGTACTTC CSATPGTGSYEQYF
TRBJ1-2 few TRBD1 15 TRBV19 TGTGCCAGTAGTAGGCCCCAACAGGGGAACTATGGCTACACCTTC CASSRPQQGNYGYTF
TRBJ1-2 NA TRBD1 16 TRBV7-8 TGTGCCAGCAGCTTAGCATTCACAGGGGATCACTATGGCTACACCTTC CASSLAFTGDHYGYTF
TRBJ1-1 NA NA 12 TRBV24-1 TGTGCCACCAGTGCCCAGGGTCTAGAAGCTTTCTTT CATSAQGLEAFF
TRBJ2-5 NA TRBD2 15 TRBV19 TGTGCCAGTAGTGCCTTGACTAGCGGGAGCAAGACCCAGTACTTC CASSALTSGSKTQYF
TRBJ1-1 once NA 14 TRBV11-3 TGTGCCAGCAGCCCTTCTCGCGGGGGCACTGAAGCTTTCTTT CASSPSRGGTEAFF
TRBJ1-5 NA NA 14 TRBV19 TGTGCCAGTAGTCTCCTAGATCGTAATCAGCCCCAGCATTTT CASSLLDRNQPQHF
TRBJ2-2 NA NA 14 TRBV5-1 TGCGCCAGCAGCTTGGGGGCGCACACCGGGGAGCTGTTTTTT CASSLGAHTGELFF
TRBJ2-7 once TRBD2 14 TRBV20-1 TGCAGTGCTAGTATAGCGGGAGGGACCTACGAGCAGTACTTC CSASIAGGTYEQYF
TRBJ1-3 NA NA 15 TRBV5-1 TGCGCCAGCAGCTTGGAGCAGGGGTCCGGAAACACCATATATTTT CASSLEQGSGNTIYF
TRBJ1-1 NA TRBD1 15 TRBV18 TGTGCCAGCTCACCCGTAGGACAGGGTTTCACTGAAGCTTTCTTT CASSPVGQGFTEAFF
TRBJ2-7 NA TRBD2 15 TRBV5-4 TGTGCCAGCAGCGGATCGACTAGCGGGAACAACGAGCAGTACTTC CASSGSTSGNNEQYF